The 9 T cell receptor beta chains in this list originate from one sample, sequenced in a study of vaccination effects on CD4 cells after COVID-19 (dated by TCRdb to the early 2020s). Their antigens are not known. In the ViraFEST assay, PBMC were stimulated with viral peptide pools, and antigen-specific CD4+ T cell clonotypes were then identified by expansion using TCR sequencing. After about 10 days of culture, CD4+ T cells were isolated with the EasySep CD4+ T cell isolation kit. Each participant received two doses of an mRNA SARS-CoV-2 vaccine, either BNT162b2 or mRNA-1273. The library was prepared using the immunoSEQ multiplex PCR assay. TCRdb obtained this table from immuneACCESS and retained in-frame rearrangements with V and J assigned. These tables miss some clones; where compared with another copy, unresolved V genes account for less than half of the shortfall, and the remainder is unexplained. This sample lists tens of thousands of clones; about 80% were detected once. The top ten constitute 1.2% of the sample.

The starting material was CD4+ T cells from PBMCs cultured with HCoV-229E spike peptides, obtained after COVID-19 vaccination. According to the study, the label for this sample's cell subset or site signals: HCoV-229E spike overlapping peptide pool stimulation. Receptors originate from a human donor who received a COVID-19 vaccine.

This chain joins TRBV11-3 and TRBJ1-6; tentative D call: TRBD1 (6 bases). There are 15 residues in the CDR3. Germline V CDR1 and CDR2: SGHNT, YENEEA. Trimming took 5 bases from V and 6 from J, leaving 14 bases between them. CDR3 protein: CASSKQGIGNSPLHF. The CDR3 DNA is TGTGCCAGCAGCAAACAGGGAATTGGTAATTCACCCCTCCACTTT.

The chain combines TRBV5-6 with TRBJ1-2; no clear D gene. Between the trimmed V and J ends, which lost 0 bases and 4 bases, there was a span of 7 bases. Germline V gives CDR1 SGHDT, CDR2 YYEEEE. The CDR3 consists of 13 residues. CDR3 nucleotide sequence: TGTGCCAGCAGCTTGGGGAAAGGCTATGGCTACACCTTC. It translates to CASSLGKGYGYTF.

The chain employs TRBV21-1 and TRBJ1-2; the DNA was not used to check the table's D call, TRBD1. TRBV21-1 is designated a pseudogene. The CDR3 is 16 amino acids. DNA of the CDR3: TGTGCCAGCAGCAAAGACGAGGACAGATCAATCTATGGCTACACCTTC. It translates to CASSKDEDRSIYGYTF.

The CDR3, as DNA: TGTGCCAGCAGCCTTAACAGGGGTCCCCCCTATGGCTACACCTTC. Its protein product is CASSLNRGPPYGYTF. The chain links TRBV6-6 to TRBJ1-2; 7 nucleotides line up with TRBD1. CDR1 and CDR2 (germline): MNHNY, SVGAGI (reference sequence). V lost 6 bases to trimming and J lost 4 bases; unmatched junction nucleotides: 11. This CDR3 comprises 15 residues.

This chain links TRBV7-9 with TRBJ2-5; 14 bases match TRBD2. Germline values: CDR1 SEHNR, CDR2 FQNEAQ (reference sequence). The CDR3 sequence is 15 residues long. Germline trimming cut 5 bases from V and 9 bases from J; bases unmatched to any gene: 8. The CDR3: CASSQTSGGVGSQYF. The CDR3 DNA sequence: TGTGCCAGCAGCCAGACTAGCGGGGGGGTCGGTTCCCAGTACTTC.

The chain recombines TRBV5-4 with TRBJ2-1; possible D gene TRBD1, 6 bases. Between the trimmed V and J ends, which lost 4 bases and 1 base, there was a span of 15 bases. Germline lookup yields CDR1 SGHNT and CDR2 YYREEE (reference sequence). There are 16 residues in the CDR3. CDR3 in amino acids: CASSQDRRPSYNEQFF. The CDR3 bases are TGTGCCAGCAGCCAAGACAGGAGGCCATCCTACAATGAGCAGTTCTTC. The variable domain in full, completed from reference TRBV5-4 and TRBJ2-1, reads ETGVTQSPTHLIKTRGQQVTLRCSSQSGHNTVSWYQQALGQGPQFIFQYYREEENGRGNFPPRFSGLQFPNYSSELNVNALELDDSALYLCASSQDRRPSYNEQFFGPGTRLTVL.

CDR3 sequence: CASSRLGARGSPLHF. As DNA, the CDR3 is TGTGCCAGCAGCCGGCTGGGCGCGCGGGGTTCACCCCTCCACTTT. The V call is TRBV7-2, the J call TRBJ1-6; no reliable D call. CDR1 and CDR2 from the germline V gene are SGHTA and FQGNSA. V gave up 5 bases and J gave up 9 bases, with 17 bases separating them. The CDR3 has 15 amino acids.

The CDR3 sequence is CASAGGGVRETQYF. The CDR3 bases are TGTGCCAGCGCGGGGGGGGGCGTTAGAGAGACCCAGTACTTC. This chain links TRBV7-2 with TRBJ2-5, with 9 bases identical to TRBD2. Looked up from germline, CDR1 is SGHTA and CDR2 is FQGNSA. This CDR3 spans 14 amino acids. V lost 8 bases and J lost 4; bases outside the gene matches: 8.

The chain combines TRBV24-1 with TRBJ2-7; no reliable D call. Looked up from germline, CDR1 is KGHDR and CDR2 is SFDVKD. This CDR3 region has 15 residues. The V and J ends lost 3 bases and 2 bases respectively, with 13 bases between them. CDR3 nucleotide sequence: TGTGCCACCAGTGATCCCGTGAGAGTGGCCTACGAGCAGTACGTC. Translating gives CATSDPVRVAYEQYV.